This T cell receptor beta chain stems from a study of blood T cell repertoires in COVID-19. Study summary: In each case, the material was cDNA or gDNA derived from T cells, B-cell-depleted T cells, or PBMCs.

V was pared by 0 bases and J by 6 bases, with 3 bases of the junction left unmatched. There are 15 residues in the CDR3. CDR1 MNHEY and CDR2 SMNVEV come from the germline V gene (reference sequence). The assay was immunoSEQ multiplex PCR, and TCRdb's table has in-frame clones only and misses some. The data contain 180,000 or so clones, around 85% of them singletons. This receptor was taken from a woman older than 75 with acute or convalescent COVID-19. Material: peripheral blood. The chain is built from TRBV27 and TRBJ1-5; 9 nucleotides agree with TRBD1. The CDR3 loop is CASSLSGTGPQPQHF. The CDR3 coding sequence is TGTGCCAGCAGTTTATCAGGGACAGGGCCTCAGCCCCAGCATTTT.